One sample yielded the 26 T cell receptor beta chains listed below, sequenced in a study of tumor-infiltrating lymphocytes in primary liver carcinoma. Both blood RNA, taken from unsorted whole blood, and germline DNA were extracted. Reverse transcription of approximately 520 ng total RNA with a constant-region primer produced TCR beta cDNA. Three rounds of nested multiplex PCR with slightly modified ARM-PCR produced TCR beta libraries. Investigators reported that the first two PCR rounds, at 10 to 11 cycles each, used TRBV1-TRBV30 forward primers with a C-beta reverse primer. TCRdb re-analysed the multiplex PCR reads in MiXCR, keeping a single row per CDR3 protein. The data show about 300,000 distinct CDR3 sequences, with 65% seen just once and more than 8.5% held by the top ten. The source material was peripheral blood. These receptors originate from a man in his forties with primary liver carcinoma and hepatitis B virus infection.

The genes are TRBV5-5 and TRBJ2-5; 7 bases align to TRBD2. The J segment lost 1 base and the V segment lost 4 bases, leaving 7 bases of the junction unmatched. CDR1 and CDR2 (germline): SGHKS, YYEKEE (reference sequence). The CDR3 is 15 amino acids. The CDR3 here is CASSPAAGPQETQYF. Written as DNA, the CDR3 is TGTGCCAGCAGCCCCGCAGCGGGACCCCAAGAGACCCAGTACTTC.

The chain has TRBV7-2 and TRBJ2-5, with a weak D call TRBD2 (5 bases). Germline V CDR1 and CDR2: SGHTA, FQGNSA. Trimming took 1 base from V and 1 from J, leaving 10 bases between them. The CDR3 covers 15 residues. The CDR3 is CASSLVGGLQETQYF. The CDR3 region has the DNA TGTGCCAGCAGCTTAGTGGGCGGACTCCAAGAGACCCAGTACTTC.

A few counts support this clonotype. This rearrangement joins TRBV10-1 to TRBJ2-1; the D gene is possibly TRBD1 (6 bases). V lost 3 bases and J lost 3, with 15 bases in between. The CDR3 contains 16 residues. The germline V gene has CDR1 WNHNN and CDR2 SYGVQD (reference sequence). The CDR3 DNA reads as TGCGCCAGCAGTGATGGGCCAGGACAGCACTACAATGAGCAGTTCTTC. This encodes CASSDGPGQHYNEQFF.

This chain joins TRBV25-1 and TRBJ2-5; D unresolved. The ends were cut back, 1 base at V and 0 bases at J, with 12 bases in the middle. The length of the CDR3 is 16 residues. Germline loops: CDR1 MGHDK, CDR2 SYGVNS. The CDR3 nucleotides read TGTGCCAGCAGTGAATCTGGCAGATTGTACCAAGAGACCCAGTACTTC. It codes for CASSESGRLYQETQYF.

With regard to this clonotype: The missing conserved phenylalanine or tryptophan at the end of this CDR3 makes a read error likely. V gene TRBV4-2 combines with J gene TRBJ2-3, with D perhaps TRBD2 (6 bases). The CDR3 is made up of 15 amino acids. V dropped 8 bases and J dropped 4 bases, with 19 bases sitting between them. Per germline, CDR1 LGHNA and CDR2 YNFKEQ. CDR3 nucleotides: TGTGCCAGCGGCCCTAAGGCGGGACTTGCAGATACGCAGTATTTA. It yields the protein CASGPKAGLADTQYL.

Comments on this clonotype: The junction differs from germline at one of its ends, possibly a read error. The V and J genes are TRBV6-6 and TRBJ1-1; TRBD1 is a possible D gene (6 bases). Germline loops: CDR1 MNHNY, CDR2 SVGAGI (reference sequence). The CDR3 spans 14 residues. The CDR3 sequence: CANSYSAGATEAFF. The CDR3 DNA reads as TGTGCCAACAGTTACTCAGCAGGGGCCACTGAAGCTTTCTTT.

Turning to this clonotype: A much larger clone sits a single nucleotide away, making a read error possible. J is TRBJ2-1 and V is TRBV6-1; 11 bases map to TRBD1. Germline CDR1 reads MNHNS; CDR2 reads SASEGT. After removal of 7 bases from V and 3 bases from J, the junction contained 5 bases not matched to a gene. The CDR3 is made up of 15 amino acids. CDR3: CASIAGTGGYNEQFF. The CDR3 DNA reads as TGTGCCAGCATTGCCGGGACAGGGGGCTACAATGAGCAGTTCTTC.

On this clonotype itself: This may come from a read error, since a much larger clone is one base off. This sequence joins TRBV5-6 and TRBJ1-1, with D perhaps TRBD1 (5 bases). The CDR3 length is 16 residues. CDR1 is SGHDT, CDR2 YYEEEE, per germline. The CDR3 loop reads CASSIVSGYTNTQAFF. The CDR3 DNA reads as TGTGCCAGCAGCATCGTTTCAGGGTACACGAACACTCAAGCTTTCTTT.

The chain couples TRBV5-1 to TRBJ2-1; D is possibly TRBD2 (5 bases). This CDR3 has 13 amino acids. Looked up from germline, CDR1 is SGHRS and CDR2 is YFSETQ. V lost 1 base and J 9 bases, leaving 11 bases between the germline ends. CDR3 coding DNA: TGCGCCAGCAGCTTGTTACGGGAAGGTGAGCAGTTCTTC. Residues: CASSLLREGEQFF. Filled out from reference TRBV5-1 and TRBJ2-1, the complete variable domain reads KAGVTQTPRYLIKTRGQQVTLSCSPISGHRSVSWYQQTPGQGLQFLFEYFSETQRNKGNFPGRFSGRQFSNSRSEMNVSTLELGDSALYLCASSLLREGEQFFGPGTRLTVL.

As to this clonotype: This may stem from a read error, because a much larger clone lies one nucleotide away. The CDR3 region has the DNA TGTGCCATCAGTGAGACCCGGGACAGCCAAGAGACCCAGTACTTC. This sequence encodes CAISETRDSQETQYF. V gene TRBV10-3 combines with J gene TRBJ2-5, with TRBD1 matching 7 bases. V shed 2 bases, J shed 1 base, and the junction held 4 bases outside the gene matches. The CDR3 is 15 amino acids. CDR1 ENHRY and CDR2 SYGVKD come from the germline V gene.

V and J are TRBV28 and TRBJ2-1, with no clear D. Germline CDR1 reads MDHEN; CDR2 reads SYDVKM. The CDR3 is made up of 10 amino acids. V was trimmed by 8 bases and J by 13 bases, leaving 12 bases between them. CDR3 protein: CASSAEHQFF. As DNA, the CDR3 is TGTGCCAGCTCAGCAGAGCACCAGTTCTTC.

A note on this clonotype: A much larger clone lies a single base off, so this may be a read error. The CDR3 bases are TGTGCTAGTGGTTTGGGACAGGATGACACCATATATTTT. As protein: CASGLGQDDTIYF. The chain has TRBV12-5 and TRBJ1-3, with TRBD1 as a possible D gene (6 bases). The CDR3 is made up of 13 amino acids. V lost 1 base and J lost 8, with 9 bases in between. The germline CDR1 and CDR2 sequences are LGHNT and FRNRAP.

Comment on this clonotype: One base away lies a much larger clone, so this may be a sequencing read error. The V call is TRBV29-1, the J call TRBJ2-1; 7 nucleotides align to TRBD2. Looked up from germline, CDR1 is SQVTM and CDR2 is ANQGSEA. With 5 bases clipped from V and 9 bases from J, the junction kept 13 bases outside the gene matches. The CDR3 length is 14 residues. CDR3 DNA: TGCAGCGTTCACGCTCGCGGGAGTGGGCCTGAGCAGTTCTTC. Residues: CSVHARGSGPEQFF.

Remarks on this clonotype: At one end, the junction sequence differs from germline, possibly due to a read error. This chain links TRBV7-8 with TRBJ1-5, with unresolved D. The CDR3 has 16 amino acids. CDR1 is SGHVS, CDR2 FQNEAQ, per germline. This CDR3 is CASSLEVLMPNQPQRF. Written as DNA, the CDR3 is TGTGCCAGCAGCTTAGAAGTCCTAATGCCAAATCAGCCCCAGCGTTTT.

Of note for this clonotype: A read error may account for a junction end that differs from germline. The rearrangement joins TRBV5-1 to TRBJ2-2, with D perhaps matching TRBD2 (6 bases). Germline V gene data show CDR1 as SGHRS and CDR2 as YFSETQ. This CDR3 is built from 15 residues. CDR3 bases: TGCACCAGCAGCTTGGGAGGAGTGAACACCGGGGAGCTGTTTTTT. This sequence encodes CTSSLGGVNTGELFF. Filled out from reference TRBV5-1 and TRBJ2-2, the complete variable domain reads KAGVTQTPRYLIKTRGQQVTLSCSPISGHRSVSWYQQTPGQGLQFLFEYFSETQRNKGNFPGRFSGRQFSNSRSEMNVSTLELGDSALYLCTSSLGGVNTGELFFGEGSRLTVL.

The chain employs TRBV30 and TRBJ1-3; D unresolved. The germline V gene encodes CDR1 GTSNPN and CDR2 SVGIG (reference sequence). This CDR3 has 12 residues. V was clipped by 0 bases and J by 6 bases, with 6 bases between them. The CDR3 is CAWSVLLNTIYF. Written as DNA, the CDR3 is TGTGCCTGGAGTGTACTTTTAAACACCATATATTTT.

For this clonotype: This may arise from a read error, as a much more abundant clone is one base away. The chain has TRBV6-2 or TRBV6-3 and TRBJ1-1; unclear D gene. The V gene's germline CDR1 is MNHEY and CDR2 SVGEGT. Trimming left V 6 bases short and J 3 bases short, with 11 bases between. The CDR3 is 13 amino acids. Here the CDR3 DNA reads TGTGCCAGCAGACGTCGGAGGGACACTGAAGCTTTCTTT. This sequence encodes CASRRRRDTEAFF.

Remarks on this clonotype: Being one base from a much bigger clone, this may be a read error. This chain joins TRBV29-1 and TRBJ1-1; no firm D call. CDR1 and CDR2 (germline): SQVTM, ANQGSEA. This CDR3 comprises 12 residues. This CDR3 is CSSEGLDTEAFF. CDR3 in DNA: TGCAGTAGTGAAGGGTTGGACACTGAAGCTTTCTTT.

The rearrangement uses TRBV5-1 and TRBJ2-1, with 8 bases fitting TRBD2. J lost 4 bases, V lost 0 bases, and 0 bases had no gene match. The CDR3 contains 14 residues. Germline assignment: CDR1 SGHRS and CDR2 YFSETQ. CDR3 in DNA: TGCGCCAGCAGCTTGGCTAGCGGGTACAATGAGCAGTTCTTC. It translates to CASSLASGYNEQFF. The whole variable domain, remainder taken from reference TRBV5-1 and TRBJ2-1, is KAGVTQTPRYLIKTRGQQVTLSCSPISGHRSVSWYQQTPGQGLQFLFEYFSETQRNKGNFPGRFSGRQFSNSRSEMNVSTLELGDSALYLCASSLASGYNEQFFGPGTRLTVL.

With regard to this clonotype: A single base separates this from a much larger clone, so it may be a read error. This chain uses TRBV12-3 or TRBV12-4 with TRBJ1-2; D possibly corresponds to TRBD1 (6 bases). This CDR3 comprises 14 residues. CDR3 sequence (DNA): TGTGCCATCAGTTTCAGGGGAGGTTCCTATGGCTACACCTTC. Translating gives CAISFRGGSYGYTF.

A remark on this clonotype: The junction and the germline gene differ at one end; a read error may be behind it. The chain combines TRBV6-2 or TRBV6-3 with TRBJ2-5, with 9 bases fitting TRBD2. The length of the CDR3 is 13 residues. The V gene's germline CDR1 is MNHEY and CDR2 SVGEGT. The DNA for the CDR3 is TGTACCAGCATTTCTAGCGGGATGGAGACCCAGTACTTC. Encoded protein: CTSISSGMETQYF.

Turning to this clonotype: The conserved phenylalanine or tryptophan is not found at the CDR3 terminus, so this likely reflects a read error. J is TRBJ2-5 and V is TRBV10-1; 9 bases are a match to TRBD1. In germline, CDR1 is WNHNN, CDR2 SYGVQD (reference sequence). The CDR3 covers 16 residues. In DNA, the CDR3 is TGCGGCAGCAGTGAGTCCGGGACAGGGCCCCAAGAGACCCAGTACTCC. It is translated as CGSSESGTGPQETQYS.

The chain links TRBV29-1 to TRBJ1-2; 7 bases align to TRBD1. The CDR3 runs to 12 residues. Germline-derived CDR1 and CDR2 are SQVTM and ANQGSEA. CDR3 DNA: TGCAACCGCGGGACAGTGAACTATGGCTACACCTTC. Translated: CNRGTVNYGYTF.

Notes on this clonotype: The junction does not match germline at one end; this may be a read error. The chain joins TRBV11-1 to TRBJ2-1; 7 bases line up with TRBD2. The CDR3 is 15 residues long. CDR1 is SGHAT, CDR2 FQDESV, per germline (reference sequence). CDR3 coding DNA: TGTACCAGCGCCGACTCCGGGACTATGTCCAATGAGCGGTTCTTC. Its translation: CTSADSGTMSNERFF.

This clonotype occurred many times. The CDR3 coding sequence is TGTGCCAGCAGTGAATTTTCAGGTGGAGTTGAAGCTTTCTTT. It translates to CASSEFSGGVEAFF. The genes are TRBV6-1 and TRBJ1-1; no clear D gene. Trimming removed 2 bases from V and 7 bases from J, with 14 bases in between. CDR1 is MNHNS and CDR2 is SASEGT in the germline V gene. The CDR3 loop spans 14 amino acids.

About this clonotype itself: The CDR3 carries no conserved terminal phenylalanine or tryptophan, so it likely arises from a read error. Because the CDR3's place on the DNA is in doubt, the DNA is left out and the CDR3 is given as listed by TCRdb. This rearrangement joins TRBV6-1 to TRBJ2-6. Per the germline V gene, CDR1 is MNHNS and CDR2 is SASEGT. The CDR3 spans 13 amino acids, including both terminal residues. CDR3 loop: CASRKTGVNVPTL.